This T cell receptor (beta chain) emerged from a study of T cell changes during pregnancy in multiple sclerosis. Generated by immunoSEQ multiplex PCR, the TCRdb table keeps only in-frame clones and is missing some. The sample has more than 85,000 clones, approximately 92% seen once. CDR3 size: 15 residues. The V end lost 3 bases, the J end lost 0 bases, and 10 bases lay between the germline ends. Germline CDR1 is SGDLS and CDR2 is YYNGEE. The specimen comprised peripheral blood, sampled in the second trimester of pregnancy. The sequence derives from a female donor with multiple sclerosis, enrolled in a pregnancy study. The chain combines TRBV9 with TRBJ1-3, with D tentatively TRBD1 (6 bases). CDR3 nucleotides: TGTGCCAGCAGCGGTAGCAGGGGCTCTGGAAACACCATATATTTT. It codes for CASSGSRGSGNTIYF.